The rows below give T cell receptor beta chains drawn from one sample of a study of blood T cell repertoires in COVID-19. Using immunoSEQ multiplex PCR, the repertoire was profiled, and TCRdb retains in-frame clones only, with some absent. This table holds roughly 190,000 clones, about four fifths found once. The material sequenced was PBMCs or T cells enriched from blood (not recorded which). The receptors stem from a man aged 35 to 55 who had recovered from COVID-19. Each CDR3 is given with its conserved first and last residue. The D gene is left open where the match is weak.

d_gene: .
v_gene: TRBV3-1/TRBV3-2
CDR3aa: CASSQTRDNEQFF

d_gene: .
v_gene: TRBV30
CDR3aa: CACPGSYNEQFF

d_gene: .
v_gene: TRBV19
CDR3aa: CASTVGHTRDTQYF

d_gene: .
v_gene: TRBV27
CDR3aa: CASGLIGPSGEQFF

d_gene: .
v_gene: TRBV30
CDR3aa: CAWSKPGVAEQYF

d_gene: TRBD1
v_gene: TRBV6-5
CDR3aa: CASSYSGQPGANVLTF

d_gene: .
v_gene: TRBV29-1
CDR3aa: CSGKDGGHEKLFF

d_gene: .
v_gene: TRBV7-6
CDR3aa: CASSALGTNVAGPDEQYF

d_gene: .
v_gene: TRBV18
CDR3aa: CASSPGRGAYEQYF

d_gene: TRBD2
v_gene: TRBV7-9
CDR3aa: CASSFQWTSGSDGEQFF

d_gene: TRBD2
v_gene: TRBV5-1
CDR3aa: CASSNSWLAGALATYNEQFF

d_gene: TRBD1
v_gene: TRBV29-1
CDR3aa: CSVGRGLGSGETQYF

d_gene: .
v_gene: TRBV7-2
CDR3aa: CASSFGNIQYF

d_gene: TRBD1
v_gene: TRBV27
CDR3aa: CASSPRQGSYNSPLHF

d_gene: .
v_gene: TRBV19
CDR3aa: CASRSQGSYEQYF

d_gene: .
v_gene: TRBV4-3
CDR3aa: CASSQEFPQYYGYTF

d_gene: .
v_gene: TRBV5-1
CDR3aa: CASSWGGADTGELFF

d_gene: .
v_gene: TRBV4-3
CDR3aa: CASSQDLYVGANVLTF

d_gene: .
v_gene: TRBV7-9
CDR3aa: CASSLYLSGEIDYGYTF

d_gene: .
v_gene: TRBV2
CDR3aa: CASSEEGNYGYTF

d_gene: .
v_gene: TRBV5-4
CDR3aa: CASSLEQGGTEAFF

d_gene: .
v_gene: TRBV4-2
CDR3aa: CASSLSPPLEQYF

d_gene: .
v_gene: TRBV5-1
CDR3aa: CASSALSGGADTQYF

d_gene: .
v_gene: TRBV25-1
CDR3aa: CASSPSRAGSSPDTQYF

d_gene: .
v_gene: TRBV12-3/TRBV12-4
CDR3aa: CASSNGQMAFF

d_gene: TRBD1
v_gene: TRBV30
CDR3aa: CAWSVLWTGANEQFF

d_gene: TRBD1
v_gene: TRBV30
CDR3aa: CAWSPGGRGYTF

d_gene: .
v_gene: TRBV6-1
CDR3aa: CASSVRQVATNEKLFF

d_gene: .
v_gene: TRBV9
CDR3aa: CASNKGNEKLFF

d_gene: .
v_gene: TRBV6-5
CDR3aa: CASRLGLNTEAFF

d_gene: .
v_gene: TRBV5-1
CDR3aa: CASSFGQTEPGELFF

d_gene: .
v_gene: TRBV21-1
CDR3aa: CASSSRTGGNYGYTF

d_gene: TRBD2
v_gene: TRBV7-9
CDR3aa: CASSSLAGGGDEQFF

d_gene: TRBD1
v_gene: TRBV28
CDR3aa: CASRKTGGYQPQHF

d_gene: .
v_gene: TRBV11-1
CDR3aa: CASSLGQGLGIQYF

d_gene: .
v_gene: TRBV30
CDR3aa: CAWSVLELRTGKLFF

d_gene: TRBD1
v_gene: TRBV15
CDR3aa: CATSRVATGAEAFF

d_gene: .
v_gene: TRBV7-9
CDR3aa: CASSPLFQAQPQHF